Presented here are 27 T cell receptor beta chains from one specimen sequenced in a study of technical replicates of blood from four donors. Sequencing used immunoSEQ multiplex PCR; TCRdb keeps in-frame clones, though not all of them. The data hold about 13,000 clones, with 75% to 85% observed a single time. The material sequenced was PBMCs. The receptors here all came from a human donor in good health.

V is TRBV5-1 and J is TRBJ2-1, with D hard to call. The CDR3 consists of 14 residues. Between the trimmed V and J ends, which lost 1 base and 6 bases, there was a span of 11 bases. In germline, CDR1 is SGHRS, CDR2 YFSETQ. In DNA form, the CDR3 reads TGCGCCAGCAGCTTGCCGGAGTCTTTCAATGAGCAGTTCTTC. This gives the protein CASSLPESFNEQFF.

The V and J genes are TRBV7-3 and TRBJ2-3, with D perhaps matching TRBD1 (5 bases). Germline V gene sequence: CDR1 SGHTA, CDR2 FQGTGA. The CDR3 is made up of 16 amino acids. Trimming cost V 5 bases and J 1 base, with 16 bases left between them. DNA of the CDR3: TGTGCCAGCAGCCCCAAGGGCAGGGCGGGCACAGATACGCAGTATTTT. This encodes CASSPKGRAGTDTQYF.

The rearrangement uses TRBV19 and TRBJ2-1; unclear D gene. The CDR3 consists of 13 residues. The V end lost 6 bases, the J end lost 3 bases, and 9 bases lay between the germline ends. Germline values: CDR1 LNHDA, CDR2 SQIVND (reference sequence). The CDR3 nucleotides read TGTGCCAGTAGAAAGAACAACTACAATGAGCAGTTCTTC. Translated, it gives CASRKNNYNEQFF.

This chain connects TRBV5-4 to TRBJ2-7; 8 nucleotides match TRBD1. The V gene's germline CDR1 is SGHNT and CDR2 YYREEE (reference sequence). The CDR3 extends over 16 amino acids. Trimming at V came to 4 bases and at J to 9 bases, leaving 18 bases not matched to a gene. The CDR3 loop reads CASSDADRALATGQYF. The CDR3 bases are TGTGCCAGCAGCGACGCGGACAGGGCTTTGGCGACTGGGCAGTACTTC.

The chain couples TRBV11-3 to TRBJ1-3; D is possibly TRBD1 (6 bases). Per germline, CDR1 SGHNT and CDR2 YENEEA. The V end was cut by 0 bases, the J end by 5 bases, with 17 bases between. The CDR3 is made up of 17 amino acids. The CDR3 DNA reads as TGTGCCAGCAGCTTAGAAGCCCGGGGGGCAATCAGAAACACCATATATTTT. Translating it yields CASSLEARGAIRNTIYF.

This chain connects TRBV28 to TRBJ1-1, with TRBD1 matching 8 bases. The germline CDR1 and CDR2 sequences are MDHEN and SYDVKM. V shed 5 bases and J 10 bases; nucleotides not matched to a gene: 9. The CDR3 is 13 residues long. In nucleotides, the CDR3 is TGTGCCAGCAGTAGGACAGGGACCGGCGGAGCTTTCTTT. This encodes CASSRTGTGGAFF.

This clone came up a few times. The gene calls are TRBV11-3 and TRBJ1-1; 8 bases map to TRBD1. The CDR3 consists of 16 residues. V trimming: 3 bases; J trimming: 3 bases; junction bases outside the gene matches: 9. CDR1 and CDR2 from the germline V gene are SGHNT and YENEEA. For the CDR3, the DNA is TGTGCCAGCAGCTTTGGAACAGGGGGGATGCACACTGAAGCTTTCTTT. Protein sequence: CASSFGTGGMHTEAFF.

V and J are TRBV28 and TRBJ2-1, with 8 positions matching TRBD2. Germline CDR1 reads MDHEN; CDR2 reads SYDVKM. The ends lost 6 bases at V and 6 bases at J; junction bases unmatched: 22. This CDR3 region has 19 residues. CDR3 sequence: CASSPGPTGAGVFSNEQFF. The CDR3 region has the DNA TGTGCCAGCAGCCCGGGACCGACGGGAGCGGGAGTCTTTAGCAATGAGCAGTTCTTC. Complete variable domain (other parts from reference TRBV28 and TRBJ2-1): DVKVTQSSRYLVKRTGEKVFLECVQDMDHENMFWYRQDPGLGLRLIYFSYDVKMKEKGDIPEGYSVSREKKERFSLILESASTNQTSMYLCASSPGPTGAGVFSNEQFFGPGTRLTVL.

The genes are TRBV4-1 and TRBJ2-3; a possible D gene is TRBD2 (5 bases). The ends were cut back, 6 bases at V and 2 bases at J, with 21 bases in the middle. There are 17 residues in the CDR3. Germline CDR1 MGHRA, CDR2 YSYEKL. The CDR3 protein is CASSPGGQAAITDTQYF. The CDR3 DNA reads as TGCGCCAGCAGTCCAGGAGGTCAGGCGGCCATCACAGATACGCAGTATTTT.

This clone appeared a few times. The gene calls are TRBV29-1 and TRBJ1-1; TRBD1 aligns across 10 bases. Trimming took 6 bases from V and 4 from J; bases not matched to a gene: 5. Germline CDR1 SQVTM, CDR2 ANQGSEA. This CDR3 spans 13 amino acids. The CDR3 here is CSVRGTGATEAFF. The CDR3 DNA follows: TGCAGCGTGAGAGGGACAGGGGCCACTGAAGCTTTCTTT.

This clone appeared once. This chain uses TRBV5-4 with TRBJ2-3; D perhaps matches TRBD2 (7 bases). CDR1 is SGHNT and CDR2 is YYREEE in the germline V gene (reference sequence). There are 16 residues in the CDR3. V was pared by 6 bases and J by 1 base, with 18 bases between. CDR3 sequence: CASTTGGAGGTDTQYF. The CDR3 coding sequence is TGTGCCAGCACCACGGGGGGCGCGGGGGGCACAGATACGCAGTATTTT.

The rearrangement uses TRBV27 and TRBJ2-7, with D perhaps matching TRBD2 (6 bases). The germline V gene encodes CDR1 MNHEY and CDR2 SMNVEV (reference sequence). The CDR3 length is 15 residues. The V end was cut by 6 bases, the J end by 3 bases, with 18 bases between. CDR3: CASSQLTGTFYEQYF. Written as DNA, the CDR3 is TGTGCCAGCAGCCAGCTGACCGGGACTTTCTACGAGCAGTACTTC.

The genes are TRBV28 and TRBJ2-2; 8 nucleotides line up with TRBD1. The germline gives CDR1 MDHEN, CDR2 SYDVKM. The trim removed 6 bases at V and 3 bases at J, leaving 3 bases unmatched. The CDR3 runs to 14 residues. The CDR3 DNA reads TGTGCCAGCAGAACGGGACAGGACACCGGGGAGCTGTTTTTT. Amino acids: CASRTGQDTGELFF.

The J gene is TRBJ2-5, the V gene TRBV5-1, with TRBD2 matching 12 bases. Looked up from germline, CDR1 is SGHRS and CDR2 is YFSETQ. V shed 1 base, J shed 5 bases, and the junction held 12 bases outside the gene matches. The CDR3 is 18 amino acids. CDR3 coding DNA: TGCGCCAGCAGCTTGACCCAAACCGGGACTAGCGGGCGTGAGACCCAGTACTTC. Translation: CASSLTQTGTSGRETQYF. The full variable domain, with the rest looked up from reference TRBV5-1 and TRBJ2-5, is KAGVTQTPRYLIKTRGQQVTLSCSPISGHRSVSWYQQTPGQGLQFLFEYFSETQRNKGNFPGRFSGRQFSNSRSEMNVSTLELGDSALYLCASSLTQTGTSGRETQYFGPGTRLLVL.

The chain combines TRBV6-6 with TRBJ1-5; no definite D call. V was shortened by 6 bases and J by 0 bases, with 12 bases between the two germline ends. This CDR3 spans 15 amino acids. CDR1 is MNHNY, CDR2 SVGAGI, per germline (reference sequence). The CDR3, as DNA: TGTGCCAGCAGGACTGATGTTTTTAGCAATCAGCCCCAGCATTTT. Its protein is CASRTDVFSNQPQHF.

This clone was recorded only once. The chain carries TRBV7-9 and TRBJ1-5; no clear D gene. The CDR3 length is 13 residues. V was clipped by 5 bases and J by 0 bases, with 5 bases between them. Germline V gene lookup returns CDR1 SEHNR and CDR2 FQNEAQ (reference sequence). The CDR3 sequence is CASSPYSNQPQHF. The DNA for the CDR3 is TGTGCCAGCAGCCCGTATAGCAATCAGCCCCAGCATTTT.

The gene calls are TRBV6-5 and TRBJ2-7; TRBD1 agrees at 11 bases. V was pared by 6 bases and J by 1 base, with 5 bases of the junction left unmatched. The germline gives CDR1 MNHEY, CDR2 SVGAGI. The CDR3 covers 15 residues. For the CDR3, the DNA is TGTGCCAGCAGCTTCGGACAGGGGGCGTCCTACGAGCAGTACTTC. Translated, it gives CASSFGQGASYEQYF.

The rearrangement uses TRBV18 and TRBJ1-1, with D perhaps matching TRBD1 (6 bases). The CDR3 contains 15 residues. Trimming pared 5 bases from V and 3 bases from J, leaving 16 bases between. Germline values: CDR1 KGHSH, CDR2 LQKENI. In DNA, the CDR3 is TGTGCCAGCTCAGGTTTCGGGGGGCCGGACACTGAAGCTTTCTTT. This gives the protein CASSGFGGPDTEAFF.

The chain links TRBV6-5 to TRBJ1-2; D is ambiguous. The germline gives CDR1 MNHEY, CDR2 SVGAGI. V was trimmed by 3 bases and J by 2 bases, leaving 7 bases between them. The CDR3 runs 13 residues. CDR3 sequence: CASSYHQNYGYTF. CDR3 bases: TGTGCCAGCAGTTATCATCAGAACTATGGCTACACCTTC.

The V call is TRBV30, the J call TRBJ1-1, with D unresolved. This CDR3 has 11 residues. Trimming stripped 2 bases from V and 3 bases from J, with 4 bases between. Germline V gene sequence: CDR1 GTSNPN, CDR2 SVGIG (reference sequence). CDR3 bases: TGTGCCTGGAGTCTTTACACTGAAGCTTTCTTT. This translates into CAWSLYTEAFF. Filled out from reference TRBV30 and TRBJ1-1, the complete variable domain reads SQTIHQWPATLVQPVGSPLSLECTVEGTSNPNLYWYRQAAGRGLQLLFYSVGIGQISSEVPQNLSASRPQDRQFILSSKKLLLSDSGFYLCAWSLYTEAFFGQGTRLTVV.

The chain couples TRBV27 to TRBJ2-2; 9 nucleotides match TRBD1. The V segment lost 2 bases and the J segment 6 bases; nucleotides outside the gene matches: 7. Germline CDR1 and CDR2: MNHEY and SMNVEV (reference sequence). The CDR3 spans 16 residues. The CDR3 loop reads CASSLTGTGLAGELFF. The CDR3 DNA sequence: TGTGCCAGCAGTTTAACCGGGACAGGGTTAGCCGGGGAGCTGTTTTTT.

This sequence joins TRBV7-6 and TRBJ2-7; TRBD1 aligns across 9 bases. J was trimmed by 5 bases and V by 5 bases; bases with no gene match: 7. Germline V CDR1 and CDR2: SGHVS, FNYEAQ. The CDR3 is 14 residues long. CDR3 in DNA: TGTGCCAGCAGCACCGGGACAGGGACCAACGAGCAGTACTTC. Protein sequence: CASSTGTGTNEQYF.

The rearrangement links TRBV7-8 to TRBJ1-1; 7 bases match TRBD1. The CDR3 is 16 amino acids. Germline V gene data show CDR1 as SGHVS and CDR2 as FQNEAQ. After removal of 5 bases from V and 2 bases from J, the junction contained 11 bases not matched to a gene. The DNA of the CDR3 is TGTGCCAGCAGCGTCAGACAGGGAAGAAGAAACACTGAAGCTTTCTTT. Protein product: CASSVRQGRRNTEAFF.

This chain joins TRBV5-1 and TRBJ1-1; 9 positions match TRBD1. This CDR3 has 17 residues. Trimming at V came to 0 bases and at J to 0 bases, leaving 6 bases not matched to a gene. Germline V lookup: CDR1 SGHRS, CDR2 YFSETQ. The CDR3 is CASSLEGQGYMNTEAFF. The CDR3, as DNA: TGCGCCAGCAGCTTGGAGGGACAGGGATACATGAACACTGAAGCTTTCTTT. The whole variable domain, filled in from reference TRBV5-1 and TRBJ1-1, reads KAGVTQTPRYLIKTRGQQVTLSCSPISGHRSVSWYQQTPGQGLQFLFEYFSETQRNKGNFPGRFSGRQFSNSRSEMNVSTLELGDSALYLCASSLEGQGYMNTEAFFGQGTRLTVV.

This clone appeared a few times. The V and J genes are TRBV19 and TRBJ2-5; 9 bases fit TRBD2. Trimming at V came to 6 bases and at J to 4 bases, leaving 12 bases not matched to a gene. The CDR3 extends over 16 amino acids. Germline-derived CDR1 and CDR2 are LNHDA and SQIVND (reference sequence). CDR3 sequence reads: CASSALAGKGSETQYF. As DNA, the CDR3 is TGTGCCAGTAGCGCCCTAGCGGGAAAAGGTTCAGAGACCCAGTACTTC. Drawing the rest from reference TRBV19 and TRBJ2-5, the complete variable domain is DGGITQSPKYLFRKEGQNVTLSCEQNLNHDAMYWYRQDPGQGLRLIYYSQIVNDFQKGDIAEGYSVSREKKESFPLTVTSAQKNPTAFYLCASSALAGKGSETQYFGPGTRLLVL.

The gene calls are TRBV6-1 and TRBJ2-5; 8 bases are a match to TRBD2. CDR1 MNHNS and CDR2 SASEGT come from the germline V gene. Trimming removed 2 bases from V and 1 base from J; junction bases left unmatched: 9. The length of the CDR3 is 17 residues. CDR3 nucleotides: TGTGCCAGCAGTGAACGGGCGGGAGGCCTCACCCAAGAGACCCAGTACTTC. This sequence encodes CASSERAGGLTQETQYF.

This chain joins TRBV7-8 and TRBJ2-7; 7 bases align to TRBD2. Germline loops: CDR1 SGHVS, CDR2 FQNEAQ. The CDR3 is 14 residues long. V was clipped by 5 bases and J by 5 bases; unmatched bases: 9. For the CDR3, the DNA is TGTGCCAGCAGCACCCGGACTAGGAAAAACGAGCAGTACTTC. This gives the protein CASSTRTRKNEQYF.